The 21 T cell receptor beta chains given below trace back to one sample, sequenced in a study of shared clonotypes between healthy human individuals (dated by TCRdb to the early 2020s). Receptor libraries were prepared by the immunoSEQ multiplex PCR assay. Sourced from immuneACCESS, this table was stored by TCRdb with only in-frame sequences that have V and J called. A share of the clones is absent; for the studies checked, an unresolved V gene accounts for under half, and the remainder has no known explanation. The sample yields over 700,000 clones; 72% were counted once. About 1.8% of the sample goes to the ten largest clones. Sequencing was performed on memory CD4+ T cells sorted from blood. The cell subset or site label, read with the paper, signifies: CD45RA-negative fraction. These receptors were taken from a woman in her twenties or thirties in good health.

CDR3 coding DNA: TGCAGCGTTGACAAGGGGAACACCGGGGAGCTGTTTTTT. As protein: CSVDKGNTGELFF. This chain joins TRBV29-1 and TRBJ2-2; D not resolved. The CDR3 is 13 amino acids. V was pared by 3 bases and J by 1 base, with 6 bases between. CDR1 and CDR2 from the germline V gene are SQVTM and ANQGSEA.

V usage is TRBV6-4 and J usage is TRBJ1-1, with D possibly TRBD1 on 6 matching bases. Germline lookup yields CDR1 MRHNA and CDR2 SNTAGT. CDR3 length: 13 residues. The V gene lost 6 bases and the J gene lost 1 base, with 9 bases spanning the gap. CDR3 nucleotide sequence: TGTGCCAGCAGACTACAGGGGAACACTGAAGCTTTCTTT. Residues: CASRLQGNTEAFF.

This clone was recorded only once. The chain has TRBV7-2 and TRBJ1-1; no firm D call. The ends were cut back, 1 base at V and 0 bases at J, with 6 bases in the middle. The germline V gene has CDR1 SGHTA and CDR2 FQGNSA. The CDR3 sequence is 14 residues long. In DNA form, the CDR3 reads TGTGCCAGCAGCTTAGTAGGGATGAACACTGAAGCTTTCTTT. This sequence encodes CASSLVGMNTEAFF.

The V call is TRBV5-1, the J call TRBJ2-3, with unresolved D. Germline assignment: CDR1 SGHRS and CDR2 YFSETQ. Trimming took 2 bases from V and 5 from J, leaving 6 bases between them. The CDR3 has 12 amino acids. CDR3: CASSFRRDTQYF. The CDR3 nucleotides are TGCGCCAGCAGCTTTAGGCGAGATACGCAGTATTTT. Together with reference TRBV5-1 and TRBJ2-3, the CDR3 gives the full variable domain: KAGVTQTPRYLIKTRGQQVTLSCSPISGHRSVSWYQQTPGQGLQFLFEYFSETQRNKGNFPGRFSGRQFSNSRSEMNVSTLELGDSALYLCASSFRRDTQYFGPGTRLTVL.

This rearrangement joins TRBV29-1 to TRBJ1-1; D is unresolved. The CDR3 has 14 amino acids. Germline V lookup: CDR1 SQVTM, CDR2 ANQGSEA. Trimming took off 1 base at V and 1 base at J, with 10 bases between the two ends. In DNA, the CDR3 is TGCAGCGTTGAAGGCCGAACGCGGAACACTGAAGCTTTCTTT. It encodes CSVEGRTRNTEAFF.

V gene TRBV5-1 combines with J gene TRBJ2-3; 7 bases are a match to TRBD2. From germline, CDR1 is SGHRS and CDR2 YFSETQ. There are 14 residues in the CDR3. Losses at the gene ends were 4 bases for V and 6 bases for J; bases not matched to a gene: 8. CDR3 loop: CASSGIAGGDTQYF. In DNA, the CDR3 is TGCGCCAGCAGCGGAATAGCGGGCGGGGATACGCAGTATTTT.

This chain links TRBV27 with TRBJ2-1, with 10 bases lining up with TRBD2. V was clipped by 10 bases and J by 1 base; unmatched bases: 7. The germline gives CDR1 MNHEY, CDR2 SMNVEV (reference sequence). This CDR3 comprises 15 residues. The CDR3 region has the DNA TGTGCCACCACGCCAGCGGGAGGGTCCTACAATGAGCAGTTCTTC. Translating it yields CATTPAGGSYNEQFF.

This clone appeared once. V is TRBV9 and J is TRBJ2-3; D not certain. V shed 2 bases and J shed 0 bases, with 13 bases lying between them. Germline CDR1 and CDR2: SGDLS and YYNGEE. The CDR3 loop spans 16 amino acids. The CDR3 nucleotides read TGTGCCAGCAGCGTGGCAACCGGGCTTAGCACAGATACGCAGTATTTT. The encoded protein is CASSVATGLSTDTQYF. Looking up the rest from reference TRBV9 and TRBJ2-3 gives the full variable domain: DSGVTQTPKHLITATGQRVTLRCSPRSGDLSVYWYQQSLDQGLQFLIQYYNGEERAKGNILERFSAQQFPDLHSELNLSSLELGDSALYFCASSVATGLSTDTQYFGPGTRLTVL.

The V and J genes are TRBV10-2 and TRBJ1-1, with D tentatively TRBD1 (5 bases). CDR3 size: 13 residues. The germline V gene has CDR1 WSHSY and CDR2 SAAADI. The V and J ends lost 6 bases and 10 bases respectively, with 18 bases between them. The CDR3 spells CASRGNQGNPAFF. The DNA for the CDR3 is TGCGCCAGCAGGGGAAACCAGGGCAACCCAGCTTTCTTT.

The genes are TRBV18 and TRBJ1-2; the match to TRBD1 covers 9 bases. Germline V CDR1 and CDR2: KGHSH, LQKENI. V trimming: 3 bases; J trimming: 6 bases; junction bases outside the gene matches: 17. The length of the CDR3 is 18 residues. CDR3: CASSPPLGQGRNLDGYTF. The CDR3 DNA reads as TGTGCCAGCTCACCCCCACTGGGACAGGGACGGAATTTGGATGGCTACACCTTC.

The chain has TRBV11-3 and TRBJ2-1; D possibly corresponds to TRBD1 (5 bases). The CDR3 covers 12 residues. Trimming removed 0 bases at V and 10 bases at J, with 7 bases between. In germline, CDR1 is SGHNT, CDR2 YENEEA. The CDR3 sequence is CASSLEGAEQFF. The CDR3 bases are TGTGCCAGCAGCTTAGAAGGGGCGGAGCAGTTCTTC. Based on the CDR3 plus reference TRBV11-3 and TRBJ2-1, the full variable domain is EAGVVQSPRYKIIEKKQPVAFWCNPISGHNTLYWYLQNLGQGPELLIRYENEEAVDDSQLPKDRFSAERLKGVDSTLKIQPAELGDSAVYLCASSLEGAEQFFGPGTRLTVL.

V and J are TRBV5-1 and TRBJ2-7; perhaps TRBD1 as D (6 bases). V was shortened by 4 bases and J by 0 bases, with 14 bases between the two germline ends. Looked up from germline, CDR1 is SGHRS and CDR2 is YFSETQ. The CDR3 runs to 15 residues. CDR3 residues: CASSPLGGSSYEQYF. Written as DNA, the CDR3 is TGCGCCAGCAGCCCCCTAGGGGGAAGCTCCTACGAGCAGTACTTC.

The chain combines TRBV10-2 with TRBJ2-7; TRBD2 aligns across 13 bases. The germline CDR1 and CDR2 sequences are WSHSY and SAAADI. The CDR3 runs to 15 residues. Trimming cost V 2 bases and J 3 bases; bases outside gene matches: 1. DNA for the CDR3: TGCGCCAGCAGTGAGCGGACTAGCGGGAGCTACGAGCAGTACTTC. This codes for CASSERTSGSYEQYF.

V and J are TRBV6-6 and TRBJ2-5; D might be TRBD2 (5 bases). V dropped 0 bases and J dropped 1 base, with 9 bases sitting between them. The CDR3 is 15 residues long. The germline gives CDR1 MNHNY, CDR2 SVGAGI (reference sequence). The CDR3 loop is CASSYSTTIQETQYF. CDR3 bases: TGTGCCAGCAGTTACTCGACGACTATCCAAGAGACCCAGTACTTC.

This chain connects TRBV14 to TRBJ2-7; D may be TRBD1 (6 bases). The CDR3 covers 12 residues. V lost 4 bases and J lost 9, with 13 bases in between. Germline CDR1 SGHDN, CDR2 FVKESK. The CDR3: CASSRGQFGQYF. The CDR3 DNA follows: TGTGCCAGCAGCCGAGGACAGTTCGGGCAGTACTTC. Supplemented by reference TRBV14 and TRBJ2-7, the full variable domain reads EAGVTQFPSHSVIEKGQTVTLRCDPISGHDNLYWYRRVMGKEIKFLLHFVKESKQDESGMPNNRFLAERTGGTYSTLKVQPAELEDSGVYFCASSRGQFGQYFGPGTRLTVT.

The chain carries TRBV20-1 and TRBJ2-1; D call uncertain. Trimming took off 3 bases at V and 7 bases at J, with 7 bases between the two ends. The CDR3 is 11 residues long. Germline V CDR1 and CDR2: DFQATT, SNEGSKA (reference sequence). The CDR3 bases are TGCAGTGCTAGGAAACAAAATGAGCAGTTCTTC. Translated: CSARKQNEQFF.

CDR3 DNA: TGTGCCAGCAGCCAGCGGGATCGAGCAGATACGCAGTATTTT. This codes for CASSQRDRADTQYF. The chain employs TRBV5-4 and TRBJ2-3, with 7 bases identical to TRBD2. Trimming at V came to 4 bases and at J to 4 bases, leaving 6 bases not matched to a gene. The germline V gene encodes CDR1 SGHNT and CDR2 YYREEE (reference sequence). This CDR3 contains 14 residues.

In this sample, this clone turned up once. The chain is built from TRBV6-1 and TRBJ2-4; 7 bases map to TRBD2. The V gene end was trimmed by 4 bases and the J gene end by 0 bases; junction bases not matched to a gene: 6. Looked up from germline, CDR1 is MNHNS and CDR2 is SASEGT. CDR3 length: 16 residues. The CDR3 is CASSASLAQAKNIQYF. The CDR3 DNA reads TGTGCCAGCAGTGCGTCACTAGCGCAAGCCAAAAACATTCAGTACTTC.

This clone was seen more than once but under ten times. The chain recombines TRBV11-2 with TRBJ1-1; D not resolved. Per the germline V gene, CDR1 is SGHAT and CDR2 is FQNNGV. The CDR3 covers 15 residues. With 3 bases removed from V and 7 bases from J, the gap between germline ends came to 18 bases. The CDR3 DNA is TGTGCCAGCAGCTTTGTGGGTTTATCCGGAAATGAAGCTTTCTTT. Its protein product is CASSFVGLSGNEAFF.

This rearrangement joins TRBV7-9 to TRBJ1-1; D unresolved. Trimming left V 3 bases short and J 2 bases short, with 10 bases between. The germline gives CDR1 SEHNR, CDR2 FQNEAQ (reference sequence). The CDR3 contains 14 residues. For the CDR3, the DNA is TGTGCCAGCAGCTTGTTCCCGGGTAACACTGAAGCTTTCTTT. This translates into CASSLFPGNTEAFF. The full variable domain, in which reference TRBV7-9 and TRBJ1-1 provide the parts outside the CDR3, is DTGVSQNPRHKITKRGQNVTFRCDPISEHNRLYWYRQTLGQGPEFLTYFQNEAQLEKSRLLSDRFSAERPKGSFSTLEIQRTEQGDSAMYLCASSLFPGNTEAFFGQGTRLTVV.

The gene calls are TRBV19 and TRBJ1-3; 8 positions agree with TRBD1. J gave up 4 bases and V 5 bases, and 7 bases lay outside the gene matches. CDR3 size: 15 residues. The germline V gene encodes CDR1 LNHDA and CDR2 SQIVND (reference sequence). CDR3 sequence reads: CASSPDRAAGNTIYF. CDR3 in DNA: TGTGCCAGTAGTCCGGACAGGGCGGCGGGAAACACCATATATTTT.